The sequence of this T cell receptor beta chain was determined in a study of blood T cell repertoires in COVID-19 (dated by TCRdb to the early 2020s). About the study as a whole: Samples covering the acute and convalescent phases of COVID-19 were provided by collaborators in the United States, Italy and Spain. The repertoires were released in a freely available public database meant as a resource for research on the immune response to SARS-CoV-2. Nearly every sample came with metadata listing a de-identified subject ID, COVID-19 status, age in years and sex. The prospective study material was composed of cDNA or gDNA derived from T cells, B-cell-depleted T cells, or PBMCs. HLA class I and class II types, where available, came from metadata supplied by the sample provider rather than from assay-based typing. The samples were drawn from the first 160 participants of the ongoing ImmuneRACE study and from 950 to 1,500 subjects provided by 6 global collaborators. Deeply sampled blood TCRbeta repertoires from subjects exposed to, actively infected with, or recovered from COVID-19 were included in the dataset. Paper-wide results and their limitations: How much clinical and demographic metadata was included differed by source and by participant, and the metadata was provided uncurated.

The germline V gene gives CDR1 as SGHRS and CDR2 as YFSETQ. The cysteine opens and the phenylalanine closes a CDR3 of 14 amino acids. CDR3 DNA is the only sequence kept; it has 42 bases, read in frame from the first base. The V and J ends are trimmed by 4 bases and 5 bases, leaving 13 bases between them. TCRbeta CDR3 regions were amplified from genomic DNA using the immunoSEQ Assay, a bias-controlled multiplex PCR. In the paper's pipeline: Nucleated cell counts per sample were estimated from amplification of reference gene primers within the assay. Sequence reads were collapsed and filtered to measure the absolute abundance of every unique TCRbeta CDR3 rearrangement. For each sample, productive Simpson clonality was calculated as the square root of Simpson's diversity index across productive rearrangements. In its TCRdb copy, this immuneACCESS table keeps in-frame sequences only and misses some clones. Where compared with another copy, unresolved V genes explain less than half of these, and the others have no known cause. The V and J calls and clone size are taken from that table; D and trimming were inferred from the DNA. The sample includes roughly 250,000 clones, with about 87% observed a single time. The top ten clones comprise roughly 3.9% of the sample.

Each collaborating institution followed its own protocols to collect whole blood in K2EDTA tubes. For TCRbeta analysis, collaborators shipped samples in one of three forms: frozen whole blood, isolated PBMCs, or DNA extracted from either of those sample types. On this clone itself: Its specific antigen is unknown. The sample holds no much larger clone one base away, and base qualities are not on file.

The rearrangement combines TRBV5-1 with TRBJ1-5; the best D guess is TRBD1, with 6 bases matching. Sequenced input: peripheral blood. The source of this sequence is a woman aged 40 to 50 with acute or convalescent COVID-19. CDR3 protein: CASSMGAGDQPQHF. In nucleotide form, the sequence is TGCGCCAGCAGCATGGGGGCAGGGGATCAGCCCCAGCATTTT.